This T cell receptor beta chain was recovered during a study of a mutant IDH1 vaccine in newly diagnosed glioma. On the study more broadly: First vaccine doses came 4-6 weeks after radiotherapy alone, or with temozolomide cycles. Sex among treated patients split approximately 62% male, about 38% female; mean age was around 40 years. Receipt of radiotherapy, temozolomide, or both preceded the study, and most received both.

After removal of 4 bases from V and 3 bases from J, the junction contained 6 bases not matched to a gene. This CDR3 is 15 amino acids long. Germline values: CDR1 SGHRS, CDR2 YFSETQ. The time point denotes: week 11, during vaccination. The content of each vaccine dose was 300 ug of mutant IDH1 20-mer peptide, and topical imiquimod accompanied it. Generated by immunoSEQ multiplex PCR, the TCRdb table keeps only in-frame clones and is missing some. The sample holds about 35,000 clones; about four fifths are singletons and the top ten take over 13%. In regard to this clone: Its target is unknown.

The specimen was peripheral blood mononuclear cells (PBMCs), collected from a glioma patient whose treatment included an IDH1 peptide vaccine. V and J are TRBV5-1 and TRBJ2-7, with 11 bases that match TRBD1. This TCR came from a woman aged 25-40 years with glioma. Some clones in this sample may be carry-over from other donors' samples. The CDR3 protein is CASSPDRGQIYEQYF. CDR3 DNA: TGCGCCAGCAGCCCGGACAGGGGGCAAATCTACGAGCAGTACTTC.